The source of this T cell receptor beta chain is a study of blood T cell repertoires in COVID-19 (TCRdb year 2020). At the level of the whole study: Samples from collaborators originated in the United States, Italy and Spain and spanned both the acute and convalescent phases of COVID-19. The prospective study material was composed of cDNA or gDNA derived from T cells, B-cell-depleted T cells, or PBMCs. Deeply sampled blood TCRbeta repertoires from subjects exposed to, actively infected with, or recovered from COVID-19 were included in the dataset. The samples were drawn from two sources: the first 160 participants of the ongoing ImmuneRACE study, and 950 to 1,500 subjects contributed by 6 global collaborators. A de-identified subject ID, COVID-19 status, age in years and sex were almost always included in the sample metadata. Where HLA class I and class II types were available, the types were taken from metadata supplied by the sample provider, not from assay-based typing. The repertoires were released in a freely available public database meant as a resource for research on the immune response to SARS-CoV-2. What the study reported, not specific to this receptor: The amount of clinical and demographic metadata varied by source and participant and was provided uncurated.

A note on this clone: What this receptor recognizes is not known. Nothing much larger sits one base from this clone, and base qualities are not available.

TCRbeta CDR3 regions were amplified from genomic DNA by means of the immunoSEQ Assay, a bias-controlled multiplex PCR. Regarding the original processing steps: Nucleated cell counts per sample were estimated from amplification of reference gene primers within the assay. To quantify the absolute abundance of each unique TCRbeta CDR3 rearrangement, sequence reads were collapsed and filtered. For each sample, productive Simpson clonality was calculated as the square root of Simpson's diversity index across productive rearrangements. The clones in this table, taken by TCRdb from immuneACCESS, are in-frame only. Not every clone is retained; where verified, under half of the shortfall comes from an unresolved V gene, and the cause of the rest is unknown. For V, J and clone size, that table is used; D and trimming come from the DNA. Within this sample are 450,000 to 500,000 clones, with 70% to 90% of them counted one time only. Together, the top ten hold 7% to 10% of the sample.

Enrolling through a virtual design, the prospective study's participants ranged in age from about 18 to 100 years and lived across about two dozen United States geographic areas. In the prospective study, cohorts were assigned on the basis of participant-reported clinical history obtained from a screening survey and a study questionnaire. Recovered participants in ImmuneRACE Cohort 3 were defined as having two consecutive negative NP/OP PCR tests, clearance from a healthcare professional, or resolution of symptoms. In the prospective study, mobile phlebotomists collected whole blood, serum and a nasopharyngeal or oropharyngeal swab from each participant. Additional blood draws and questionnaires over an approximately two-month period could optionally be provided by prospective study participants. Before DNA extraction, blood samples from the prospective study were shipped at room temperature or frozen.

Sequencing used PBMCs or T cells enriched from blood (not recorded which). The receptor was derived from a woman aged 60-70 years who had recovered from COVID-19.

CDR3 sequence: CASSRGGTGTQPQHF. The nucleotide sequence is TGTGCCAGCAGTCGGGGGGGGACAGGGACTCAGCCCCAGCATTTT. This sequence uses TRBV6-5 and TRBJ1-5; 9 middle bases align to TRBD1. From its cysteine to its phenylalanine, the CDR3 spans 15 amino acids. The entry retains the CDR3 DNA only, 45 bases that are in frame from base 1. V and J are trimmed by 5 bases and 6 bases, and the gene matches miss 8 bases of the junction. CDR1 is given as MNHEY and CDR2 as SVGAGI, both from the germline V gene.